This T cell receptor beta chain was sequenced in a study of blood T cell repertoires in COVID-19. The method was immunoSEQ multiplex PCR; TCRdb's version includes in-frame clones alone and lacks a portion of them. Here the sample spans fewer than 200,000 clones, less than 85% being singletons. Donors were grouped by their self-reported clinical history. Two negative PCRs, clearance, or symptom resolution had been documented for recovered Cohort 3 donors. From germline, CDR1 is GTSNPN and CDR2 SVGIG (reference sequence). The CDR3 loop spans 13 amino acids. Trimming took 3 bases from V and 11 from J, leaving 17 bases between them.

Sequencing was done on a sample of PBMCs or T cells enriched from blood (not recorded which). The V and J genes are TRBV30 and TRBJ1-5; TRBD1 might be the D (6 bases). The receptor was derived from a woman aged 50 to 65 who had recovered from COVID-19. In nucleotides, the CDR3 is TGTGCCTGGAGCCGGACTCCTAGGGGGACCCAGCATTTT. It specifies CAWSRTPRGTQHF.